This T cell receptor beta chain was documented in a study of shared T cell receptors in the human thymus. TCRdb's copy holds only in-frame clones and misses some; the assay was immunoSEQ multiplex PCR. There are about 660,000 clones in the sample; 70% to 90% occur only once, and around 0.0099% lies in the top ten. This CDR3 region has 17 residues. Per germline, CDR1 LGHNA and CDR2 YSLEER. J gave up 4 bases and V 0 bases, and 6 bases lay outside the gene matches. This sample also appeared in a second study, on human thymus T cells. From that report: In thymic and blood repertoires alike, V and J usage looked biased.

The chain carries TRBV4-3 and TRBJ2-1; 10 bases match TRBD2. This receptor was obtained from a boy younger than two with a congenital heart defect. Sequenced sample: thymocytes. In DNA form, the CDR3 reads TGCGCCAGCAGCCAAGATTCCAGGACTAGCGGTTACAATGAGCAGTTCTTC. Encoded protein: CASSQDSRTSGYNEQFF.